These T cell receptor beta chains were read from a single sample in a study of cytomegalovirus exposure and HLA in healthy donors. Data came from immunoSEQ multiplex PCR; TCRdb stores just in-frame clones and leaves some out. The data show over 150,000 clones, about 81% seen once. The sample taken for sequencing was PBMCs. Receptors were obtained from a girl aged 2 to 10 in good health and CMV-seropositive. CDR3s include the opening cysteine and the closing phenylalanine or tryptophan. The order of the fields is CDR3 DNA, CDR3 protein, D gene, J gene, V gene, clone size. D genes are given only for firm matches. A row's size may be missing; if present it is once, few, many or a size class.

TGCGCCAGCAGCTCGCTTAGCGGGAGGACTGAGACCCAGTACTTC,CASSSLSGRTETQYF,TRBD2,TRBJ2-5,TRBV5-1,.
TGCAGCGTTGACGGCGGGGAGGCCTACGAGCAGTACTTC,CSVDGGEAYEQYF,.,TRBJ2-7,TRBV29-1,.
TGCAGTCTGAGGGAGGCCTATGAGCAGTTCTTC,CSLREAYEQFF,.,TRBJ2-1,TRBV20-1,.
TGTGCTAGTGAGGACAGGGAATCCTACGAGCAGTACTTC,CASEDRESYEQYF,TRBD1,TRBJ2-7,TRBV12-5,.
TGTGCCAGCAGCGCGGGACAGTTAAACACTGAAGCTTTCTTT,CASSAGQLNTEAFF,TRBD1,TRBJ1-1,TRBV5-4,.
TGTGCCAGCAGCTCTCCAGGTCTCGAGCAGTACTTC,CASSSPGLEQYF,.,TRBJ2-7,TRBV6-5,.
TGTGCCTGGAGTCTGAACTATGGCTACCCCTTC,CAWSLNYGYPF,.,TRBJ1-2,TRBV30,.
TGTGCCAGCAGCTCCCACTACGAGCAGTACTTC,CASSSHYEQYF,.,TRBJ2-7,TRBV11-2,once
TGTGCCAGCAGTTTACGGCGGGAGGGCCCCTACAATGAGCAGTTCTTC,CASSLRREGPYNEQFF,TRBD2,TRBJ2-1,TRBV27,.
TGTGCCAGCAGCTTGACTAGCGGGAGATCAGATACGCAGTATTTT,CASSLTSGRSDTQYF,TRBD2,TRBJ2-3,TRBV5-4,once
TGTGCCAGCAGCTGGGGAGGCACAGATACGCAGTATTTT,CASSWGGTDTQYF,.,TRBJ2-3,TRBV5-5,.
TGTGCCACCAGTGTGAGACAGACCAATCAGCCCCAGCATTTT,CATSVRQTNQPQHF,.,TRBJ1-5,TRBV15,.
TGTGCCAGCAGTTACGAAACTAGCGGCTCCTACGAGCAGTACTTC,CASSYETSGSYEQYF,TRBD2,TRBJ2-7,TRBV6-5,few
TGTGCCAGTAGACCGCAGACAAACACCGGGGAGCTGTTTTTT,CASRPQTNTGELFF,.,TRBJ2-2,TRBV19,.
TGCGCCAGCAGCCAGACCCCACTATCTGGGGCCAACGTCCTGACTTTC,CASSQTPLSGANVLTF,.,TRBJ2-6,TRBV4-1,.
TGTGCCAGCAGTTACTGGCAGGGGGCGGATTCACCCCTCCACTTT,CASSYWQGADSPLHF,TRBD1,TRBJ1-6,TRBV6-5,.
TGTGCCAGCAGCTCCCCGTTGTTAGCGGGAGGTATCGGGGAGCTGTTTTTT,CASSSPLLAGGIGELFF,TRBD2,TRBJ2-2,TRBV9,.
TGTGCCAGCAAAGTCACAGGGGGAGCGGGCACTGAAGCTTTCTTT,CASKVTGGAGTEAFF,TRBD1,TRBJ1-1,TRBV6-6,.
TGTGCCAGCAGCGTAGCTGGGGGGCGGGGGTTCGACGAGCAGTACTTC,CASSVAGGRGFDEQYF,.,TRBJ2-7,TRBV9,.
TGTGCCAGCAGCTCCCCGGGTAGCGGGAGCCGCAATGAGCAGTTCTTC,CASSSPGSGSRNEQFF,TRBD2,TRBJ2-1,TRBV11-2,.
TGTGCCTGGAGTTTGGTAGCGGGAGGTGAGACCCAGTACTTC,CAWSLVAGGETQYF,TRBD2,TRBJ2-5,TRBV30,.
TGTGCCAGCTCACCACCGCTCGGTGTGGAGAAGAACACTGAAGCTTTCTTT,CASSPPLGVEKNTEAFF,.,TRBJ1-1,TRBV18,.
TGTGCCAGCAGCTTGGGGAACACCGGAGGGCAGCCCCAGCATTTT,CASSLGNTGGQPQHF,.,TRBJ1-5,TRBV7-9,once
TGCGCCAGCAGCATAATCGGGGGTGCTAATGAAAAACTGTTTTTT,CASSIIGGANEKLFF,.,TRBJ1-4,TRBV4-1,few
TGTGCCAGCAGTGACTCGCTAGCGGCCTCCTACAATGAGCAGTTCTTC,CASSDSLAASYNEQFF,TRBD2,TRBJ2-1,TRBV6-4,.
TGTGCCATCAGGGCGGACAGGGGGGGAATTTCACCCCTCCACTTT,CAIRADRGGISPLHF,TRBD1,TRBJ1-6,TRBV10-3,.
TGTGCCAGCGCGGAGGACCCAACCTTCTACAATGAGCAGTTCTTC,CASAEDPTFYNEQFF,.,TRBJ2-1,TRBV9,.
TGTGCCAGCAGCTTAGGACAGAAGCAAGATGGCTACACCTTC,CASSLGQKQDGYTF,.,TRBJ1-2,TRBV7-9,few
TGTGCCAGCAGCTTATACAGGGGGAATGAGCAGTTCTTC,CASSLYRGNEQFF,TRBD1,TRBJ2-1,TRBV7-3,.
TGTGCCCTGAGAAAATTGGGGGGCACCGGGGAGCTGTTTTTT,CALRKLGGTGELFF,.,TRBJ2-2,TRBV30,.
TGCGCCAGCAGCCCCCTGGGAGGAGAGACCCAGTACTTC,CASSPLGGETQYF,.,TRBJ2-5,TRBV5-1,.
TGTGCCAGCAGCTTACGAGGCGGGGATGAGCAGTTCTTC,CASSLRGGDEQFF,.,TRBJ2-1,TRBV7-6,.
TGTGCCAGCTCTCAAGGGGTCTCCTACGAGCAGTACTTC,CASSQGVSYEQYF,.,TRBJ2-7,TRBV2,.
TGTGCCAGCTCTATGGGACTAGCGGATTTCGGAGAGCAGTACTTC,CASSMGLADFGEQYF,TRBD2,TRBJ2-7,TRBV18,.
TGCGCCAGCAGCGGGACAGGAGTCGGGGGGGAGACCCAGTACTTC,CASSGTGVGGETQYF,.,TRBJ2-5,TRBV5-1,.
TGCAGCGTACAGGGGAACACTGAAGCTTTCTTT,CSVQGNTEAFF,.,TRBJ1-1,TRBV29-1,.
TGCGCCAGCAGCGAGGTGGTACAGGCGGGAAACACCATATATTTT,CASSEVVQAGNTIYF,.,TRBJ1-3,TRBV4-1,.
TGCGCCAGCAGCCAAGTTGGGACAGGCGCGCAGTTCTTC,CASSQVGTGAQFF,TRBD1,TRBJ2-1,TRBV4-1,.
TGCGCCACCCTAAACACCATATATTTT,CATLNTIYF,.,TRBJ1-3,TRBV10-2,.
TGTGCCTGGAGTACATACTACGAGCAGTACTTC,CAWSTYYEQYF,.,TRBJ2-7,TRBV30,.
TGTGCCTGGAACCTGGGGGCAGGGATTAGAGAAGAGCAGTACTTC,CAWNLGAGIREEQYF,.,TRBJ2-7,TRBV30,.
TGTGCCAGCAGCTCAGCGGGAGGCGCTTTCTACGAGCAGTACTTC,CASSSAGGAFYEQYF,TRBD2,TRBJ2-7,TRBV27,.
TGTGCCAGCAGCCCCCTGGGGGGACTACCTTACAATGAGCAGTTCTTC,CASSPLGGLPYNEQFF,TRBD2,TRBJ2-1,TRBV5-4,once
TGCAGCGTTGGCCCCACAGACGGGGGTACGCAGTATTTT,CSVGPTDGGTQYF,.,TRBJ2-3,TRBV29-1,.
TGTGCCAGTACTAGGGGCAGGGGGCGGAAGTGGCATGGTCAGCCCCAGCATTTT,CASTRGRGRKWHGQPQHF,TRBD1,TRBJ1-5,TRBV19,once
TGTGCCTGGAGACAGGGCTGGAGGTATGGCTACACCTTC,CAWRQGWRYGYTF,.,TRBJ1-2,TRBV30,once
TGTGCCAGCAGTTTACCCCCGGGACAGGGAGCAACCCAGTACTTC,CASSLPPGQGATQYF,TRBD1,TRBJ2-5,TRBV28,.
TGTGCCAGCAGCCAATCCGTCAGCTATGGCTACACCTTC,CASSQSVSYGYTF,.,TRBJ1-2,TRBV14,.
TGTGCCAGCAGCCACCGGGACATCTTCTACGAGCAGTACTTC,CASSHRDIFYEQYF,.,TRBJ2-7,TRBV2,.
TGTGCCTGGAGTGGGAAGGACAGAAGCTATGGCTACACCTTC,CAWSGKDRSYGYTF,.,TRBJ1-2,TRBV30,once
TGTGCCAGCACCCGAGGGGGCACCGGGGAGCTGTTTTTT,CASTRGGTGELFF,.,TRBJ2-2,TRBV7-2,.
TGTGCCTGGACCGGAAGGGGCACAGGATACACTGAAGCTTTCTTT,CAWTGRGTGYTEAFF,.,TRBJ1-1,TRBV30,.
TGCGCCAGCAGTGATGGCGGGAGGGCCCACGAGCAGTACTTC,CASSDGGRAHEQYF,TRBD2,TRBJ2-7,TRBV10-1,once
TGTGCCTGGACCCATAACAGGGATAACTCTGGGGCCAACGTCCTGACTTTC,CAWTHNRDNSGANVLTF,.,TRBJ2-6,TRBV30,.
TGTGCCAGCACTTGGGGGCCCAACACTGAAGCTTTCTTT,CASTWGPNTEAFF,.,TRBJ1-1,TRBV27,.
TGTGCCAGCAGCGGATCTAGCGGGAGGATAGGGTCCTACAATGAGCAGTTCTTC,CASSGSSGRIGSYNEQFF,TRBD2,TRBJ2-1,TRBV7-6,few